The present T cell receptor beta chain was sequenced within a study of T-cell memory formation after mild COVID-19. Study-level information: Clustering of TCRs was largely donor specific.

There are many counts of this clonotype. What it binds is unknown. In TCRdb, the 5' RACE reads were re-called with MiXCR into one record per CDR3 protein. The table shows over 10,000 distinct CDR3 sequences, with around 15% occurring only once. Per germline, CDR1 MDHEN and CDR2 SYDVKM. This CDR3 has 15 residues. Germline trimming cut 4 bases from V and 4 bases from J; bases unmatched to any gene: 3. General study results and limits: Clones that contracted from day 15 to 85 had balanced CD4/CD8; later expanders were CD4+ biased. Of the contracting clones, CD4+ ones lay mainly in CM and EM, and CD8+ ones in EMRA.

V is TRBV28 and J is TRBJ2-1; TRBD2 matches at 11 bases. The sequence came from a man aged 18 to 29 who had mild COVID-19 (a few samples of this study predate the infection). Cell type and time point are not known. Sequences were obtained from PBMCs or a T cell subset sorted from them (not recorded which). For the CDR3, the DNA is TGTGCCAGCAGTTCTAGCGGGGGGACGTACAATGAGCAGTTCTTC. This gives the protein CASSSSGGTYNEQFF.